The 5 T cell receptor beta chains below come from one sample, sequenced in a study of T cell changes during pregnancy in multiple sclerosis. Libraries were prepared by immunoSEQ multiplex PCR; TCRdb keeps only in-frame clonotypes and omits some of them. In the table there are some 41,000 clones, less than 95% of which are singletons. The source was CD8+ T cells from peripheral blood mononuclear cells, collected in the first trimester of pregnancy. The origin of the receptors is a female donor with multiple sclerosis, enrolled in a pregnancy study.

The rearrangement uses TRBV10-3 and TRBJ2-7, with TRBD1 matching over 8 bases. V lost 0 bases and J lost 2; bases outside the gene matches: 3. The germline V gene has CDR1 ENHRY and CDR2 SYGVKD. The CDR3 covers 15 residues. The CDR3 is CAISESRGQAYEQYF. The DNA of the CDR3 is TGTGCCATCAGTGAGTCGCGGGGACAGGCCTACGAGCAGTACTTC.

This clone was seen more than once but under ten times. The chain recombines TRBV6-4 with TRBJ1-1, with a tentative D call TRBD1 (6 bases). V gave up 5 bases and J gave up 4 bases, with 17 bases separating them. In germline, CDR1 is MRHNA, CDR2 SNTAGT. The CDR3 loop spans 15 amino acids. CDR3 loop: CASSPSPGESTEAFF. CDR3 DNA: TGTGCCAGCAGTCCCTCCCCAGGGGAGAGCACTGAAGCTTTCTTT.

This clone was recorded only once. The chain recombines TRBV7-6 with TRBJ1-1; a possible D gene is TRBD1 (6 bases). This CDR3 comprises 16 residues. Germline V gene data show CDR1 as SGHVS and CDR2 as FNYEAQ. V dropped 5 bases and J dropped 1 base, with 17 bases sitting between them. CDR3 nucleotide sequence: TGTGCCAGCAGCCCCGGGACATCCGGCCCGAACACTGAAGCTTTCTTT. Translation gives CASSPGTSGPNTEAFF.

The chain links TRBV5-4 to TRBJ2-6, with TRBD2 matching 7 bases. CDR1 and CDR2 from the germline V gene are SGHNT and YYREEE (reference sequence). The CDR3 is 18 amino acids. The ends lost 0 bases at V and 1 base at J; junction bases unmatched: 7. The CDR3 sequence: CASSLERVSGSGANVLTF. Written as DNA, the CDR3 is TGTGCCAGCAGCTTGGAACGGGTTAGCGGGTCTGGGGCCAACGTCCTGACTTTC.

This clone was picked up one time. The CDR3 is CASSVDYEQFF. The DNA for the CDR3 is TGTGCCAGCAGCGTAGACTATGAGCAGTTCTTC. The V gene is TRBV9, the J gene TRBJ2-1; D uncertain. V lost 0 bases and J lost 8, with 3 bases in between. Germline V CDR1 and CDR2: SGDLS, YYNGEE. The CDR3 covers 11 residues. Full variable domain (outside the CDR3, taken from reference TRBV9 and TRBJ2-1): DSGVTQTPKHLITATGQRVTLRCSPRSGDLSVYWYQQSLDQGLQFLIQYYNGEERAKGNILERFSAQQFPDLHSELNLSSLELGDSALYFCASSVDYEQFFGPGTRLTVL.